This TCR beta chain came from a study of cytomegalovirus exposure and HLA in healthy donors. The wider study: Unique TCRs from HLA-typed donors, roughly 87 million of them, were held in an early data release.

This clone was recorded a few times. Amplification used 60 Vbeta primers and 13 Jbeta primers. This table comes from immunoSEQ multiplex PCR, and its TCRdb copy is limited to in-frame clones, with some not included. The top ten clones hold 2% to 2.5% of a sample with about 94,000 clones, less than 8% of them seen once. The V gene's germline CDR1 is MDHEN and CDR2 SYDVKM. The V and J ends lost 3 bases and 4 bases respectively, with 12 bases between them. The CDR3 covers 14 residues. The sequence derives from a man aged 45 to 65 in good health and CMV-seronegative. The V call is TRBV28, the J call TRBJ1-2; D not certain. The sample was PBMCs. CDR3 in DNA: TGTGCCAGCAGTTTTTCCTCGTCTAGCTATGGCTACACCTTC. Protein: CASSFSSSSYGYTF.